This T cell receptor (beta chain) derives from a study of blood T cells in healthy people across ages. This clonotype was observed a few times. Together with a sample-barcoded 5' primer, a J-beta primer mix was included in a second PCR lasting about 7 to 12 cycles. Each CDR3 protein is one row after TCRdb ran MiXCR on the 5' RACE reads. The sample yields over 600,000 distinct CDR3 sequences, 56% seen once. Material for sequencing was blood. This TCR derives from a man in his forties in good health.

For the CDR3, the DNA is TGTGCCAGCAGTTACTCGATGGACCTAGGCTTCGATGAGCAGTTCTTC. It translates to CASSYSMDLGFDEQFF. The chain couples TRBV6-2 or TRBV6-3 to TRBJ2-1; D uncertain. Germline assignment: CDR1 MNHEY and CDR2 SVGEGT. The V gene lost 0 bases and the J gene lost 8 bases, with 17 bases spanning the gap. The CDR3 loop spans 16 amino acids.